This T cell receptor beta chain comes out of a study of cytomegalovirus exposure and HLA in healthy donors. The PCR contained 60 Vbeta and 13 Jbeta primers. Sequenced by immunoSEQ multiplex PCR; TCRdb stores in-frame clones only, minus some. The sample has fewer than 110,000 clones; approximately 81% are singletons. This TCR came from a young man in good health and CMV-seronegative. Specimen: PBMCs.

DNA of the CDR3: TGTGCCAGCAGTTTGGGAGGGCCACCCCTCCACTTT. It translates to CASSLGGPPLHF. The rearrangement joins TRBV27 to TRBJ1-6; D is ambiguous. V lost 3 bases and J lost 11, with 8 bases in between. Per germline, CDR1 MNHEY and CDR2 SMNVEV (reference sequence). The CDR3 covers 12 residues.